This T cell receptor beta chain was identified during a study of T cell responses to AZD1222 COVID-19 vaccine. There are 12 residues in the CDR3. Trimming shortened V by 4 bases and J by 6 bases, and 9 bases separated the two germline ends. CDR1 is SNHLY, CDR2 FYNNEI, per germline. Profiled with immunoSEQ multiplex PCR; TCRdb holds only in-frame clones, not every one. This sample has about 120,000 clones, with approximately 85% found just once. The clonotype comes from an adult in good health. The sample in question was peripheral blood, obtained on day 0 of MenACWY control vaccination. This sequence joins TRBV2 and TRBJ1-2; perhaps TRBD1 as D (5 bases). The CDR3 nucleotides read TGTGCCAGCAGTGCCCTAGGGGATGGCTACACCTTC. Residues: CASSALGDGYTF.